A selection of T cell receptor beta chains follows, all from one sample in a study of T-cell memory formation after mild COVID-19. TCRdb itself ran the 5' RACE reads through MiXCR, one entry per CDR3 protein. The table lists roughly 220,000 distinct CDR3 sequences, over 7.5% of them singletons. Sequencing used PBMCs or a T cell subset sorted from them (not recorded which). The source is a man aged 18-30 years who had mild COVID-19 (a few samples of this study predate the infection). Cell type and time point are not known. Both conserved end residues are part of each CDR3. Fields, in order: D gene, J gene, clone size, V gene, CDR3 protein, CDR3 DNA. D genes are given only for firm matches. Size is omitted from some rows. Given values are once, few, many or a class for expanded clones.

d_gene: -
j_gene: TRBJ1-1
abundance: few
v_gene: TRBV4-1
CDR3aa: CASSRAGQGLDEAFF
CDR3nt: TGCGCCAGCAGCCGCGCGGGCCAGGGGCTGGATGAAGCTTTCTTT

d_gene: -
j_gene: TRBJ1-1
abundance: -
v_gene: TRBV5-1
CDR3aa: CASSFYRPGVNPNTEAFF
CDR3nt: TGCGCCAGCAGCTTTTACCGGCCAGGCGTTAACCCGAACACTGAAGCTTTCTTT

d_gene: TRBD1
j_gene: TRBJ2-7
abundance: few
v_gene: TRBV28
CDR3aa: CASSLPGTGVYEQYF
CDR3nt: TGTGCCAGCAGTTTACCCGGGACAGGGGTCTACGAGCAGTACTTC

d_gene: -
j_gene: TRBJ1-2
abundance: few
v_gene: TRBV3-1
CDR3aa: CASSQPLRGSSYGYTF
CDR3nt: TGTGCCAGCAGTCAGCCTCTCAGGGGTTCCTCGTATGGCTACACCTTC

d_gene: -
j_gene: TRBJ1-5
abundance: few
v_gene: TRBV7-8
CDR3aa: CASSLLRGNQPQHF
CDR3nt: TGTGCCAGCAGCTTATTGAGGGGCAATCAGCCCCAGCATTTT

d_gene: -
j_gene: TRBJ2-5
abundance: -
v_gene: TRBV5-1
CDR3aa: CASNGQIQETQYF
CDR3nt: TGCGCCAGCAATGGACAGATCCAAGAGACCCAGTACTTC

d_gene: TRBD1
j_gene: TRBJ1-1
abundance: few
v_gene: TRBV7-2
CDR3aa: CASSRGQGPFEAFF
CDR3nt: TGTGCCAGCAGCCGAGGACAGGGGCCTTTTGAAGCTTTCTTT

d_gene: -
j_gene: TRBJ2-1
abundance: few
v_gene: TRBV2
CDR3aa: CASSAAEYNEQFF
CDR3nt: TGTGCCAGCAGTGCCGCGGAATACAATGAGCAGTTCTTC

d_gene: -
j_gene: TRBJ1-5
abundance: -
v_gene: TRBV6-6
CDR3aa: CASSPSFQPQHF
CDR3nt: TGTGCCAGCAGCCCTTCCTTTCAGCCCCAGCATTTT

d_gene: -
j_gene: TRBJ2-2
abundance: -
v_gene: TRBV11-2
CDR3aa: CASSSRGWSGELFF
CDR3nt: TGTGCCAGCAGCTCAAGGGGTTGGTCCGGGGAGCTGTTTTTT

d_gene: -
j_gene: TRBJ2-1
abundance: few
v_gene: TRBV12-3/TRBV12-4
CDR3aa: CASSREPGLNEQFF
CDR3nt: TGTGCCAGCAGTAGGGAACCGGGCTTAAATGAGCAGTTCTTC

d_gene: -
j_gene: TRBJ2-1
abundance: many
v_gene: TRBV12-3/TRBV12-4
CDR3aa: CASSVRNNEQFF
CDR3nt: TGTGCCAGCAGTGTCAGGAACAATGAGCAGTTCTTC

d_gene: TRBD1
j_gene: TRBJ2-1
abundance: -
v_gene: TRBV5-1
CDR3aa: CASTPDRGYNEQFF
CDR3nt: TGCGCCAGCACCCCCGACAGGGGATACAATGAGCAGTTCTTC

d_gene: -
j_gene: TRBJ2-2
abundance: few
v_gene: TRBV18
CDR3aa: CASTENRNTGELFF
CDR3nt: TGTGCCAGCACCGAGAACAGAAACACCGGGGAGCTGTTTTTT

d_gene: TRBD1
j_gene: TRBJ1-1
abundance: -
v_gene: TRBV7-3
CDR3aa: CASSSGTGKTFF
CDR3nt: TGTGCCAGCAGCTCGGGGACAGGGAAAACTTTCTTT

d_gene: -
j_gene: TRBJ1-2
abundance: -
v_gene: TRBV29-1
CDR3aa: CSVESQRNYGYTF
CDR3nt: TGCAGCGTTGAATCACAACGCAACTATGGCTACACCTTC

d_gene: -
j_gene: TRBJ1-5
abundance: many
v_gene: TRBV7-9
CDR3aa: CASSPPGDNQPQHF
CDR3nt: TGTGCCAGCAGCCCTCCAGGGGACAATCAGCCCCAGCATTTT

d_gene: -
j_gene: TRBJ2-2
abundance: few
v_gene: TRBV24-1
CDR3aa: CATSTLTGELFF
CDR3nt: TGTGCCACCAGTACCCTCACCGGGGAGCTGTTTTTT

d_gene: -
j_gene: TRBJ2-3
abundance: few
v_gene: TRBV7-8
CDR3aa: CASSSWGTDTQYF
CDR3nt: TGTGCCAGCAGCTCGTGGGGAACAGATACGCAGTATTTT

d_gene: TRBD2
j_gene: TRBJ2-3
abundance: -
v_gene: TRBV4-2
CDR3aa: CASSQVASGEGDTQYF
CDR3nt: TGTGCCAGCAGCCAAGTTGCGAGCGGGGAAGGAGATACGCAGTATTTT

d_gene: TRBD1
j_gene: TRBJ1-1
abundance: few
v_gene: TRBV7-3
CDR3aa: CASSLGQGRRPAFF
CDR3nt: TGTGCCAGCAGCCTAGGACAGGGGAGACGACCAGCTTTCTTT

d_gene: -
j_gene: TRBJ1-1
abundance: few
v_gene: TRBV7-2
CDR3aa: CASSLYGTENTEAFF
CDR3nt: TGTGCCAGCAGCTTATATGGGACGGAGAACACTGAAGCTTTCTTT

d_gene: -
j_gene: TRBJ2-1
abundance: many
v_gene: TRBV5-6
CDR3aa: CASSLVVANRHEQFF
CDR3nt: TGTGCCAGCAGCTTGGTCGTGGCTAATCGTCATGAGCAGTTCTTC

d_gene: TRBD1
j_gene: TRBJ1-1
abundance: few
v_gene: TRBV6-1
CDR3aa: CASSVPDRGYTEAFF
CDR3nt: TGTGCCAGCAGTGTCCCCGACAGGGGGTACACTGAAGCTTTCTTT

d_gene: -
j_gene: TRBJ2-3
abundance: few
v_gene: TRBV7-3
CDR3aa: CASSPSPPDTQYF
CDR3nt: TGTGCCAGCAGCCCCTCCCCCCCGGATACGCAGTATTTT

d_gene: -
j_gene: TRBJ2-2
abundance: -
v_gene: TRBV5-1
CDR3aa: CASSVRETRGELFF
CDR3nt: TGCGCCAGCAGCGTCCGGGAGACTAGAGGGGAGCTGTTTTTT

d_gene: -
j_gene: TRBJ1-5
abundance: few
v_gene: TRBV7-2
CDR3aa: CASSLEGGASSNQPQHF
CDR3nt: TGTGCCAGCAGCTTAGAGGGGGGGGCATCGAGCAATCAGCCCCAGCATTTT

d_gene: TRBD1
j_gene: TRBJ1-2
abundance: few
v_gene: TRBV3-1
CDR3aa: CASSDRSGGVYGYTF
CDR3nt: TGTGCCAGCAGTGACAGATCAGGGGGCGTCTATGGCTACACCTTC

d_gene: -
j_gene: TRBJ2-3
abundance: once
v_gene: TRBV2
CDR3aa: CASSPAGWKDTQYF
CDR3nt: TGTGCCAGCAGCCCCGCGGGGTGGAAAGATACGCAGTATTTT

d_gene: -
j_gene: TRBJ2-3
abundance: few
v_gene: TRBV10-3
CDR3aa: CATSVSGSTDTQYF
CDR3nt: TGTGCCACCTCCGTCTCGGGAAGCACAGATACGCAGTATTTT

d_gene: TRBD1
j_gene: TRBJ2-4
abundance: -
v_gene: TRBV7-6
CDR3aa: CASSPNPDRGGIQYF
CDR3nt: TGTGCCAGCAGCCCTAACCCCGACAGGGGCGGCATTCAGTACTTC

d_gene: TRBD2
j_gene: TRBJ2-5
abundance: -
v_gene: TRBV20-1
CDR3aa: CSALRASGGGETQYF
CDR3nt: TGCAGTGCTCTAAGGGCTAGCGGGGGAGGAGAGACCCAGTACTTC

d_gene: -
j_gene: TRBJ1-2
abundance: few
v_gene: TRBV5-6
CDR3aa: CASTDPHGANYGYTF
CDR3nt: TGTGCCAGCACCGATCCTCATGGAGCTAACTATGGCTACACCTTC

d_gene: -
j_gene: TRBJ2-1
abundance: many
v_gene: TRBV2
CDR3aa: CASGDLPQFF
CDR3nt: TGTGCCAGCGGCGACCTCCCGCAGTTCTTC

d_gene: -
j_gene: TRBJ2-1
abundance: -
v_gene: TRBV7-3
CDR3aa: CASSFNNGEQFF
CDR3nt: TGTGCCAGCAGCTTTAACAACGGGGAGCAGTTCTTC

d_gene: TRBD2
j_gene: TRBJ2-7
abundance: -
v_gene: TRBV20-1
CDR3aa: CSASFGGAFEQYF
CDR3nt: TGCAGTGCCTCGTTCGGGGGGGCATTTGAGCAGTACTTC

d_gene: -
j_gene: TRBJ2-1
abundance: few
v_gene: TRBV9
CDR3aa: CASSVAPSSDEQFF
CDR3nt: TGTGCCAGCAGCGTAGCACCCTCTTCTGATGAGCAGTTCTTC

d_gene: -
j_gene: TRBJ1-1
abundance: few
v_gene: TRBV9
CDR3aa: CASSVTSNTEAFF
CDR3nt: TGTGCCAGCAGCGTAACCTCGAACACTGAAGCTTTCTTT

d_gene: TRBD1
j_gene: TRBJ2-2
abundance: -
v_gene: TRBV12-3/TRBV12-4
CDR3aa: CASSPWTGSPGELFF
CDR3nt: TGTGCCAGCAGCCCCTGGACAGGGTCCCCCGGGGAGCTGTTTTTT

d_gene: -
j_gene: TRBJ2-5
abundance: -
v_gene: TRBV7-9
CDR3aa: CASSTGPNYQETQYF
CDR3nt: TGTGCCAGCAGCACTGGACCCAACTACCAAGAGACCCAGTACTTC

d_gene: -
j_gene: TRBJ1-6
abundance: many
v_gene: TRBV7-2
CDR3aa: CASSFADSPLHF
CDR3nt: TGTGCCAGCAGCTTTGCCGACTCACCCCTCCACTTT

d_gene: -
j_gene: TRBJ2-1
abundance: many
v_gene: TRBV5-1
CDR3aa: CASSGRGYNEQFF
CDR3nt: TGCGCCAGCAGTGGCCGGGGTTACAATGAGCAGTTCTTC

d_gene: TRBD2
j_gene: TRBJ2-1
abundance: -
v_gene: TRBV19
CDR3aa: CASSIVGSGGAFGSYNEQFF
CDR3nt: TGTGCCAGTAGTATAGTTGGTAGCGGGGGGGCGTTTGGGTCCTACAATGAGCAGTTCTTC

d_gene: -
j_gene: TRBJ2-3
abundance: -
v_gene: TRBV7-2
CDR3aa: CASSHSSTDTQYF
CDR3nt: TGTGCCAGCAGCCATTCGAGCACAGATACGCAGTATTTT

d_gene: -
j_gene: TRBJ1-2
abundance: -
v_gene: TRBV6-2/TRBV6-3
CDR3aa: CASSRGADGYTF
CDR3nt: TGTGCCAGCAGTCGCGGGGCGGACGGCTACACCTTC

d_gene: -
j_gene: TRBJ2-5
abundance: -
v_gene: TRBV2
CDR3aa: CASSGGRGQETQYF
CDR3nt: TGTGCCAGCAGTGGAGGACGGGGGCAAGAGACCCAGTACTTC

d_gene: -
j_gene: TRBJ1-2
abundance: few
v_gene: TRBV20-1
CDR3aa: CSARVPVYGYTF
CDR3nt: TGCAGTGCTAGAGTCCCGGTCTATGGCTACACCTTC

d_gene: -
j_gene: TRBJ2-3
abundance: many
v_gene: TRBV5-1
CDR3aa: CASTTGGTDTQYF
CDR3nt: TGCGCCTCAACAACGGGCGGGACAGATACGCAGTATTTT

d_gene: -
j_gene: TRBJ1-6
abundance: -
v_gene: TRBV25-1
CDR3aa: CASSDSRHSPLHF
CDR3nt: TGTGCCAGCAGTGACTCCCGCCATTCACCCCTCCACTTT

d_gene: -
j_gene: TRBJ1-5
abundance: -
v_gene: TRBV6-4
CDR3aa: CASSDSNVGRNQPQHF
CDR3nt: TGTGCCAGCAGTGACTCGAATGTGGGCAGAAATCAGCCCCAGCATTTT